This T cell receptor beta chain was identified during a study of T cell changes during pregnancy in multiple sclerosis. The CDR3 consists of 15 residues. CDR1 and CDR2 (germline): SGHTA, FQGNSA. V lost 5 bases and J lost 1, with 14 bases in between. Profiling relied on immunoSEQ multiplex PCR, and the TCRdb table lists in-frame clones only, not all of them. The sample comprises more than 30,000 clones, over 80% of which are singletons, and less than 1.5% rests with the top ten. This TCR came from a female donor with multiple sclerosis, enrolled in a pregnancy study. The chain employs TRBV7-2 and TRBJ1-1, with D possibly matching TRBD1 (5 bases). Material for sequencing was PBMCs (not recorded whether the cells were cultured). CDR3 nucleotide sequence: TGTGCCAGCAGCCTGATCAGGGACGGGAACACTGAAGCTTTCTTT. It is translated as CASSLIRDGNTEAFF.